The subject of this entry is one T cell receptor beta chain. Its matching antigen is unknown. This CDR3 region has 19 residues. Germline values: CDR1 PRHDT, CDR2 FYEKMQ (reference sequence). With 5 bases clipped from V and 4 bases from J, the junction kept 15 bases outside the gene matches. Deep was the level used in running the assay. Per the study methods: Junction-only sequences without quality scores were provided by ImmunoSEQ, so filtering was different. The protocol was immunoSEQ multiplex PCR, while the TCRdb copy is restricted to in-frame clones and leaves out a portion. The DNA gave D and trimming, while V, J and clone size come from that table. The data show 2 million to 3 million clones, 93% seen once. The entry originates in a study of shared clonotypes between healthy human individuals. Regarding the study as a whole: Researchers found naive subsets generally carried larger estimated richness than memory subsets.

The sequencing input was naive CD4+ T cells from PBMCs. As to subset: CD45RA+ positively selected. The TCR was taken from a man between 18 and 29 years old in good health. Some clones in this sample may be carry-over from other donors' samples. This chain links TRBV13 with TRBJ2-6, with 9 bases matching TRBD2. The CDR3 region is CASSILRGGRATGANVLTF. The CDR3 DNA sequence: TGTGCCAGCAGCATTTTAAGGGGCGGGAGGGCTACCGGGGCCAACGTCCTGACTTTC.